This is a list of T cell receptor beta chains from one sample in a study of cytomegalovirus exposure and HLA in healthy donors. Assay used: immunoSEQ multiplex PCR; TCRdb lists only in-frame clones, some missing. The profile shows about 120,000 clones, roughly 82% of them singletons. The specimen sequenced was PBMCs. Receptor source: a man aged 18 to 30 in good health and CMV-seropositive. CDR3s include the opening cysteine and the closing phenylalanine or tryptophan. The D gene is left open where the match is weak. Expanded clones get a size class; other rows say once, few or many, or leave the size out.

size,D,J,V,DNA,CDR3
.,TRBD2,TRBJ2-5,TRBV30,TGTGCCTGGAGTCGACTAGCGGGGAGAGAGACCCAGTACTTC,CAWSRLAGRETQYF
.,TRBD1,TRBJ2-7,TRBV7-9,TGTGCCAGCAGTGCGGGACAGGGCCGCTACGAGCAGTACTTC,CASSAGQGRYEQYF
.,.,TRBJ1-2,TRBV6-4,TGTGCCAGCAGTGAAGGCGGAACGGGCTATGGCTACACCTTC,CASSEGGTGYGYTF
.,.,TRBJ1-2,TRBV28,TGTGCCAGCATCGAGGGAGGGTTTAACTATGGCTACACCTTC,CASIEGGFNYGYTF
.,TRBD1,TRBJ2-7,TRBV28,TGTGCCAGCCAACTACAGGGGTACGAGCAGTACTTC,CASQLQGYEQYF
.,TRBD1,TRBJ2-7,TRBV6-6,TGTGCCAGCAGTGACAGGGACGAGCAGTACTTC,CASSDRDEQYF
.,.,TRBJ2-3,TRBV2,TGTGCCAGCAGTGTTAGCCCCCGGGGCACAGATACGCAGTATTTT,CASSVSPRGTDTQYF
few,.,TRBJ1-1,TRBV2,TGTGCCAGCAGTAGACAGATTCGTCACAGTAACACTGAAGCTTTCTTT,CASSRQIRHSNTEAFF
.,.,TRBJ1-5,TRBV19,TGTGCCAGTAGTATCGGAGGTAGAAATCAGCCCCAGCATTTT,CASSIGGRNQPQHF
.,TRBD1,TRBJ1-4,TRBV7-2,TGTGCCAGCAGCCCGGACAGGGTTCGTGAAAAACTGTTTTTT,CASSPDRVREKLFF
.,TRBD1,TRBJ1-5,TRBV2,TGTGCCAGCGGACAGGAATATGCTCAGCCCCAGCATTTT,CASGQEYAQPQHF
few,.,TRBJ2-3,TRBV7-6,TGTGCCAGCAGCTTACGGGAGACAGATACGCAGTATTTT,CASSLRETDTQYF
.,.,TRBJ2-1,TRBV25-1,TGTGCCAGCAGTGAAGACGGGACACTCGACAACAATGAGCAGTTCTTC,CASSEDGTLDNNEQFF
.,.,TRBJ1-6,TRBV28,TGTGCCAGCACCTTCCTAGGCACCTATAATTCACCCCTCCACTTT,CASTFLGTYNSPLHF